One sample yielded the 10 T cell receptor beta chains listed below, sequenced in a study of shared clonotypes between healthy human individuals. The assay was immunoSEQ multiplex PCR, and TCRdb's table has in-frame clones only and misses some. This sample carries 1,500,000 or so clones, about 98.5% of them seen once, and the ten largest clones take over 0.3%. The source material was naive CD4+ T cells sorted from blood. Subset indicated: CD45RA+ positively selected. All receptors derive from a man younger than 45 in good health.

This chain links TRBV6-1 with TRBJ1-1; perhaps TRBD1 as D (6 bases). CDR1 is MNHNS, CDR2 SASEGT, per germline. Deletions cut 3 bases from V and 1 base from J, with 9 bases between. The CDR3 spans 14 residues. CDR3 coding DNA: TGTGCCAGCAGTGAGAACAGGGCGAACACTGAAGCTTTCTTT. Translated: CASSENRANTEAFF.

This chain joins TRBV6-5 and TRBJ2-7; D ambiguous. This CDR3 is 13 amino acids long. Germline V gene data show CDR1 as MNHEY and CDR2 as SVGAGI. The V end lost 5 bases, the J end lost 2 bases, and 10 bases lay between the germline ends. DNA of the CDR3: TGTGCCAGCAGTAGGGCAGAAACCTACGAGCAGTACTTC. It specifies CASSRAETYEQYF.

This chain links TRBV7-7 with TRBJ2-1, with 13 bases aligning to TRBD2. The germline V gene encodes CDR1 SSHAT and CDR2 FNYEAQ (reference sequence). J lost 4 bases, V lost 5 bases, and 5 bases had no gene match. The CDR3 consists of 16 residues. CDR3 DNA sequence: TGTGCCAGCAGCCCCGGGACTAGCGGGGAATACAATGAGCAGTTCTTC. It translates to CASSPGTSGEYNEQFF.

For this clone: This CDR3 is also generated by other DNA sequences in the sample. V gene TRBV30 combines with J gene TRBJ2-7, with D possibly matching TRBD1 (5 bases). This CDR3 region has 11 residues. Germline V gene data show CDR1 as GTSNPN and CDR2 as SVGIG (reference sequence). V lost 1 base and J lost 7, with 8 bases in between. CDR3 residues: CAWSGGYEQYF. The CDR3 DNA reads as TGTGCCTGGAGTGGGGGCTATGAGCAGTACTTC.

This clone was observed a single time. V and J are TRBV14 and TRBJ2-1; D is perhaps TRBD1 or TRBD2 (6 bases each). The CDR3 is made up of 17 amino acids. Trimming pared 0 bases from V and 8 bases from J, leaving 20 bases between. Germline lookup yields CDR1 SGHDN and CDR2 FVKESK. In DNA form, the CDR3 reads TGTGCCAGCAGCCAAGATCCCCGCAGGGGAGGTGACGATGAGCAGTTCTTC. Translated: CASSQDPRRGGDDEQFF.

As regards this clone: Within the sample, other DNA sequences also encode this same CDR3. The J gene is TRBJ2-3, the V gene TRBV18; 9 bases are a match to TRBD2. V gave up 3 bases and J gave up 1 base; unmatched junction bases: 5. The CDR3 is 16 amino acids. The V gene's germline CDR1 is KGHSH and CDR2 LQKENI. The DNA of the CDR3 is TGTGCCAGCTCACCCCCAGGCGGGAGGGGCACAGATACGCAGTATTTT. Translation gives CASSPPGGRGTDTQYF. Combining the CDR3 with reference TRBV18 and TRBJ2-3 gives the whole variable domain NAGVMQNPRHLVRRRGQEARLRCSPMKGHSHVYWYRQLPEEGLKFMVYLQKENIIDESGMPKERFSAEFPKEGPSILRIQQVVRGDSAAYFCASSPPGGRGTDTQYFGPGTRLTVL.

CDR3 nucleotide sequence: TGTGCCTGGAGTGTACCGTGGGGGTTAGGCAACGAGCAGTACTTC. Protein: CAWSVPWGLGNEQYF. This rearrangement joins TRBV30 to TRBJ2-7; perhaps D is TRBD1 or TRBD2 (5 bases each). This CDR3 has 15 amino acids. In germline, CDR1 is GTSNPN, CDR2 SVGIG (reference sequence). Between the trimmed V and J ends, which lost 0 bases and 5 bases, there was a span of 17 bases.

This clone was detected only once. The chain recombines TRBV27 with TRBJ2-3; 7 nucleotides line up with TRBD2. Germline V gene data show CDR1 as MNHEY and CDR2 as SMNVEV (reference sequence). Trimming took 10 bases from V and 3 from J; bases not matched to a gene: 7. CDR3 size: 13 residues. CDR3 region: CATGGWGTDTQYF. CDR3 DNA: TGTGCCACCGGGGGGTGGGGAACAGATACGCAGTATTTT.

The chain is built from TRBV29-1 and TRBJ2-7; 7 bases map to TRBD2. This CDR3 has 10 amino acids. Trimming at V came to 4 bases and at J to 11 bases, leaving 5 bases not matched to a gene. CDR1 and CDR2 from the germline V gene are SQVTM and ANQGSEA. CDR3 sequence: CSVGGSRKYF. CDR3 bases: TGCAGCGTTGGCGGGAGCAGAAAGTACTTC.

The chain uses TRBV18 and TRBJ1-5; D possibly corresponds to TRBD1 (6 bases). The CDR3 runs 15 residues. CDR1 and CDR2 from the germline V gene are KGHSH and LQKENI. V was cut by 5 bases and J by 4 bases, with 15 bases left in between. CDR3 region: CASSITGRGNQPQHF. The DNA for the CDR3 is TGTGCCAGCTCAATCACAGGGAGAGGGAATCAGCCCCAGCATTTT.